This is a list of T cell receptor beta chains from one sample in a study of T-cell reconstitution after alpha-beta-depleted transplantation in children. TCRdb re-called the PCR reads with MiXCR, one entry per CDR3 protein. This table holds 200,000 to 300,000 distinct CDR3 sequences, about a quarter found once. Specimen: PBMCs, collected before TCRalphabeta/CD19-depleted stem cell transplant. The receptor source for this set is a girl aged 2 to 9 with Fanconi anemia, due to receive a stem cell transplant. Both conserved end residues are part of each CDR3. A D gene is named only where the DNA matches it firmly. Part of the rows lack a size; the others show once, few, many or a class for expanded clones.

TRBJ1-1	TRBD1	NA	TRBV29-1	CSLQQGTIGEAFF	TGCAGCCTCCAACAGGGGACAATTGGTGAAGCTTTCTTT
TRBJ2-7	NA	NA	TRBV20-1	CSASLILNEQYF	TGCAGTGCTAGTTTGATACTTAACGAGCAGTACTTC
TRBJ1-2	NA	many	TRBV7-2	CASSFQGYGYTF	TGTGCCAGCAGCTTCCAGGGCTATGGCTACACCTTC
TRBJ2-7	NA	many	TRBV20-1	CSAREGGRSYEQYF	TGCAGTGCTAGAGAGGGGGGACGGTCCTACGAGCAGTACTTC
TRBJ2-1	TRBD2	NA	TRBV7-6	CASSVGLAGGRYNEQFF	TGTGCCAGCAGCGTGGGACTAGCGGGAGGGCGATACAATGAGCAGTTCTTC
TRBJ2-5	NA	many	TRBV20-1	CSATSGPPQETQYF	TGCAGTGCAACTTCGGGCCCCCCGCAAGAGACCCAGTACTTC
TRBJ2-3	NA	NA	TRBV20-1	CSARVADTDTQYF	TGCAGTGCTAGGGTAGCGGACACAGATACGCAGTATTTT
TRBJ2-1	NA	many	TRBV20-1	CSAADNEQFF	TGCAGTGCTGCCGACAATGAGCAGTTCTTC
TRBJ2-1	NA	few	TRBV7-9	CASSHNPGRYEQFF	TGTGCCAGCAGCCATAACCCGGGGAGGTATGAGCAGTTCTTC
TRBJ2-5	NA	few	TRBV9	CASSVVGNQETQYF	TGTGCCAGCAGCGTAGTGGGGAACCAAGAGACCCAGTACTTC
TRBJ2-1	TRBD2	few	TRBV20-1	CSAIALAGVNNEQFF	TGCAGTGCTATCGCTCTAGCGGGAGTTAACAATGAGCAGTTCTTC
TRBJ1-2	TRBD1	few	TRBV7-9	CASSYGTALHGYTF	TGTGCCAGCAGCTACGGGACAGCGCTACATGGCTACACCTTC
TRBJ1-4	TRBD1	many	TRBV12-3/TRBV12-4	CASSPTGFATNEKLFF	TGTGCCAGCAGCCCGACAGGGTTCGCAACTAATGAAAAACTGTTTTTT
TRBJ2-7	NA	NA	TRBV28	CASSFQGLEQYF	TGTGCCAGCAGTTTCCAGGGCCTCGAGCAGTACTTC
TRBJ2-5	NA	NA	TRBV7-2	CASSLVRRDGTQYF	TGTGCCAGCAGCTTAGTACGACGGGATGGCACCCAGTACTTC
TRBJ2-7	TRBD1	many	TRBV20-1	CSALTGALSYEQYF	TGCAGTGCATTGACAGGGGCCCTCTCCTACGAGCAGTACTTC